This T cell receptor (beta chain) was documented in a study of blood T cells in healthy people across ages. In germline, CDR1 is SEHNR, CDR2 FQNEAQ (reference sequence). V was pared by 4 bases and J by 7 bases, with 14 bases between. This CDR3 is 13 amino acids long. Through a sample-barcoded 5' primer and a J-beta primer mix, a second PCR was run for roughly 7 to 12 cycles. Via MiXCR, TCRdb re-called the 5' RACE reads, giving one row per CDR3 protein. The sample comprises 1.8 million or so distinct CDR3 sequences, roughly two fifths of which are singletons, and roughly 23% rests with the top ten. In its sample, this clonotype was seen a few times.

V is TRBV7-9 and J is TRBJ2-7, with a tentative D call TRBD1 (5 bases). The sequencing input was blood. The TCR comes from a human donor in good health. In DNA, the CDR3 is TGTGCCAGCAGCTCGCCGCAGGGTGGAGAGCAGTACTTC. Translated, it gives CASSSPQGGEQYF.